This passage covers 15 T cell receptor beta chains from one sample sequenced in a study of vaccination effects on CD4 cells after COVID-19. Cultured cells yielded isolated CD4+ T cells after 10 to 11 days. As their vaccination, participants received two doses of either BNT162b2 or mRNA-1273. These TCRs' antigens remain unknown. Data came from immunoSEQ multiplex PCR; TCRdb stores just in-frame clones and leaves some out. The sample holds tens of thousands of clones, 65% to 80% seen once. Sequencing used CD4+ T cells from PBMCs cultured without peptide, obtained after COVID-19 vaccination. These TCRs come from a human donor who received a COVID-19 vaccine.

The chain joins TRBV2 to TRBJ1-1; tentative D call: TRBD1 (5 bases). CDR1 and CDR2 (germline): SNHLY, FYNNEI. CDR3 size: 14 residues. V lost 2 bases to trimming and J lost 5 bases, with 12 bases between them. CDR3 sequence (DNA): TGTGCCAGCAGTGAATATAGGGACGAGACTGAAGCTTTCTTT. Its protein is CASSEYRDETEAFF.

The gene calls are TRBV30 and TRBJ1-1; D is uncertain. With 4 bases removed from V and 0 bases from J, the gap between germline ends came to 9 bases. The CDR3 has 13 amino acids. Germline V CDR1 and CDR2: GTSNPN, SVGIG (reference sequence). The CDR3 nucleotides read TGTGCCTGGAACCACGGAATGAACACTGAAGCTTTCTTT. Translated: CAWNHGMNTEAFF.

V usage is TRBV19 and J usage is TRBJ2-2; TRBD2 aligns across 9 bases. The CDR3 sequence is 15 residues long. In germline, CDR1 is LNHDA, CDR2 SQIVND (reference sequence). V trimming: 5 bases; J trimming: 5 bases; junction bases outside the gene matches: 6. The DNA for the CDR3 is TGTGCCAGTAGTCTTAGGACTAGCGTAACCGGGGAGCTGTTTTTT. Translated: CASSLRTSVTGELFF. The full variable domain, its missing parts supplied by reference TRBV19 and TRBJ2-2, is DGGITQSPKYLFRKEGQNVTLSCEQNLNHDAMYWYRQDPGQGLRLIYYSQIVNDFQKGDIAEGYSVSREKKESFPLTVTSAQKNPTAFYLCASSLRTSVTGELFFGEGSRLTVL.

This clone was seen only a few times. The rearrangement links TRBV2 to TRBJ1-1; the D is unclear. CDR3 length equals 13 residues. V lost 6 bases and J 2 bases, leaving 10 bases between the germline ends. Germline V gene data show CDR1 as SNHLY and CDR2 as FYNNEI. The DNA for the CDR3 is TGTGCCAGCAGAAAAGAGGCTAACACTGAAGCTTTCTTT. This gives the protein CASRKEANTEAFF.

This chain links TRBV28 with TRBJ2-7; D is tentatively TRBD1 or TRBD2 (5 bases each). This CDR3 is 13 amino acids long. Germline V gene lookup returns CDR1 MDHEN and CDR2 SYDVKM. Trimming took off 4 bases at V and 3 bases at J, with 10 bases between the two ends. The CDR3 reads CASSSLGDYEQYV. CDR3 DNA sequence: TGTGCCAGCAGTTCACTGGGGGACTACGAGCAGTACGTC.

The chain is built from TRBV29-1 and TRBJ2-1; the D is unclear. Germline V lookup: CDR1 SQVTM, CDR2 ANQGSEA. Trimming removed 6 bases at V and 3 bases at J, with 6 bases between. The CDR3 is made up of 11 amino acids. This chain's CDR3 is CSVGDYNEQFF. The CDR3 bases are TGCAGCGTAGGAGACTACAATGAGCAGTTCTTC.

This rearrangement joins TRBV28 to TRBJ2-5; 8 bases map to TRBD2. The CDR3 has 13 residues. Germline V gene sequence: CDR1 MDHEN, CDR2 SYDVKM. Unmatched junction bases numbered 4, after V lost 5 bases and J lost 5 bases. CDR3 loop: CASSISGKETQYF. The CDR3 DNA is TGTGCCAGCAGTATTAGCGGGAAGGAGACCCAGTACTTC.

There are a few counts of this clone. The J gene is TRBJ1-5, the V gene TRBV30; 9 positions match TRBD1. With V trimmed by 1 base and J by 4 bases, 2 bases remained unmatched. The germline V gene has CDR1 GTSNPN and CDR2 SVGIG (reference sequence). The CDR3 loop spans 14 amino acids. The CDR3 region is CAWSGTGVNQPQHF. CDR3 DNA sequence: TGTGCCTGGAGTGGGACAGGGGTGAATCAGCCCCAGCATTTT.

The rearrangement joins TRBV4-3 to TRBJ1-2, with 9 bases matching TRBD1. Per the germline V gene, CDR1 is LGHNA and CDR2 is YSLEER. Trimming at V came to 2 bases and at J to 5 bases, leaving 3 bases not matched to a gene. The CDR3 is 14 amino acids. CDR3 residues: CASSQQQGAYGYTF. DNA of the CDR3: TGCGCCAGCAGCCAACAACAGGGGGCTTATGGCTACACCTTC.

The V call is TRBV7-7, the J call TRBJ2-7, with 9 nucleotides matching TRBD1. The V segment lost 5 bases and the J segment 5 bases; nucleotides outside the gene matches: 13. This CDR3 region has 16 residues. Germline V gene data show CDR1 as SSHAT and CDR2 as FNYEAQ (reference sequence). In DNA form, the CDR3 reads TGTGCCAGCAGCGACCCCGGGACAGGGTCTCCCAACGAGCAGTACGTC. It encodes CASSDPGTGSPNEQYV.

The rearrangement links TRBV7-6 to TRBJ2-5; tentatively, D is TRBD1 (5 bases). This CDR3 contains 14 residues. Trimming pared 0 bases from V and 5 bases from J, leaving 10 bases between. The germline gives CDR1 SGHVS, CDR2 FNYEAQ. The CDR3 DNA reads as TGTGCCAGCAGCTTAGCGGCAGGGTGGGAGACCCAGTACTTC. Translating gives CASSLAAGWETQYF.

This sequence joins TRBV6-5 and TRBJ1-1; 8 bases align to TRBD1. CDR3 length: 15 residues. The ends lost 5 bases at V and 1 base at J; junction bases unmatched: 6. Germline V gene data show CDR1 as MNHEY and CDR2 as SVGAGI. CDR3 in amino acids: CASSNRDRPNTEAFF. CDR3 sequence (DNA): TGTGCCAGCAGTAACCGGGACAGGCCGAACACTGAAGCTTTCTTT.

The V call is TRBV4-1, the J call TRBJ1-5; perhaps TRBD1 as D (6 bases). This CDR3 has 16 amino acids. V was cut by 3 bases and J by 1 base, with 13 bases left in between. The V gene's germline CDR1 is MGHRA and CDR2 YSYEKL. The CDR3 coding sequence is TGCGCCAGCAGCCACGGCGGAGGGACAAGCAATCAGCCCCAGCATTTT. Translation: CASSHGGGTSNQPQHF.

This clone showed up just a few times. This rearrangement joins TRBV28 to TRBJ2-2; D is unresolved. Trimming took off 2 bases at V and 6 bases at J, with 4 bases between the two ends. CDR3 length: 12 amino acids. Germline lookup yields CDR1 MDHEN and CDR2 SYDVKM. DNA of the CDR3: TGTGCCAGCAGTTTAAGTCCCGGGGAGCTGTTTTTT. This translates into CASSLSPGELFF.

The V and J genes are TRBV24-1 and TRBJ2-3; 11 bases match TRBD2. The junction had 3 bases not matched to a gene; V was cut back by 5 bases and J by 0 bases. This CDR3 region has 16 residues. Germline V gene lookup returns CDR1 KGHDR and CDR2 SFDVKD. The CDR3 DNA reads as TGTGCCACCAGTGGACTAGCGGGGCTCAGCACAGATACGCAGTATTTT. Translation gives CATSGLAGLSTDTQYF.